This T cell receptor beta chain is from a study of T cell repertoires in cytomegalovirus infection (dated by TCRdb to between 2018 and 2020). Describing the broader study: The HLA type of each donor mattered for the analysis, because public TCR beta signatures pointed to carriage of CMV infection along with the matching HLA type.

This clonotype was observed at least ten times. Its antigen is still unknown. Within one base of it there is no much larger clone, and no base qualities were kept. The instrument given in TCRdb is Illumina HiSeq 1500. TCRdb reprocessed the public reads (quality trimming at Q25 with fastp, clone calling with MiXCR) and kept in-frame beta chains. All rows with the same CDR3 protein become a single entry with the most common DNA and genes. Within this sample are around 130,000 distinct CDR3 sequences, with roughly 9% of them counted one time only. Of the sample, roughly a tenth falls within the top ten clones. The investigation overall reported the following: In the ex vivo response, HLA-C-restricted CMV-specific TCR beta clonotypes were dominant, and in two of eight donors the single most frequent clonotype came from this HLA-C-restricted group. Cumulative frequency of public TCR beta family members discriminated carriers of CMV infection plus the relevant HLA type in this cohort and an independent 352-donor cohort.

From its cysteine to its phenylalanine, the CDR3 spans 9 amino acids. The entry retains the CDR3 DNA only, 27 bases that are in frame from base 1. The germline V gene (reference sequence) specifies DFQATT as CDR1 and SNEGSKA as CDR2. Between the V and J ends, shortened by 6 bases and 15 bases respectively, the junction contains 9 bases. The sequence links TRBV20-1 to TRBJ2-6; the D gene is perhaps TRBD2, on 5 matching bases. The sequenced sample was PBMCs. The source is a human donor in good health (CMV status not recorded). Some clones in this sample may be carry-over from other donors' samples. The DNA is as follows: TGCAGTGCGTTGAGCGGCCTGACTTTC. Translated, it reads CSALSGLTF.